This T cell receptor beta chain was captured by sequencing in a study of blood T cell repertoires in COVID-19. Study at large: Material from acute and convalescent COVID-19 was sourced from the United States, Italy and Spain. T cells, B-cell-depleted T cells, or PBMCs provided the cDNA or gDNA that served as material.

Authors' processing steps: Nucleated cell counts were estimated from reference gene primer amplification. Data came from immunoSEQ multiplex PCR; TCRdb stores just in-frame clones and leaves some out. V, J and clone size reflect that table, while D and trimming were determined from the DNA. The sample contains approximately 220,000 clones, 85% to 90% of which appear only once. The specimen was peripheral blood. The receptor was derived from a man in his forties or fifties with acute or convalescent COVID-19.

Here the CDR3 reads CASTVRGTEAFF. The CDR3 bases are TGTGCCAGCACCGTACGGGGCACTGAAGCTTTCTTT. The chain joins TRBV6-5 to TRBJ1-1; D gene ambiguous. Germline values: CDR1 MNHEY, CDR2 SVGAGI. Trimming cost V 7 bases and J 4 bases, with 10 bases left between them. This CDR3 spans 12 amino acids.